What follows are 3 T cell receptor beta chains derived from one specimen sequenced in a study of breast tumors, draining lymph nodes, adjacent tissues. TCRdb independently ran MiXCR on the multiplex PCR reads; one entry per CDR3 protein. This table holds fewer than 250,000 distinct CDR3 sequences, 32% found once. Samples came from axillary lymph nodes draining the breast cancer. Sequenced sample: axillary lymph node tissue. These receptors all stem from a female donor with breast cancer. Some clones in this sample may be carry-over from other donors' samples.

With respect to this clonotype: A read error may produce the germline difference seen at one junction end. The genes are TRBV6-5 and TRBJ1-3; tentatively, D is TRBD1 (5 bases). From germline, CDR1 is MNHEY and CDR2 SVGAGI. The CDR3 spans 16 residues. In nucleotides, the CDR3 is TGTGCCAGCAGTCACTCGGCAGGGCTGACTGGAAACACCATGTATTTT. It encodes CASSHSAGLTGNTMYF.

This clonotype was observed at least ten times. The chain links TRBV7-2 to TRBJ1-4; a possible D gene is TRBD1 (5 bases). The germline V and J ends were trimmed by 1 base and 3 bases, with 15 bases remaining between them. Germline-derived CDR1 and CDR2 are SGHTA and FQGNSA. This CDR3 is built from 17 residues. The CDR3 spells CASSLVGRELANEKLFF. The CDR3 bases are TGTGCCAGCAGCTTAGTAGGCAGGGAACTAGCTAATGAAAAACTGTTTTTT. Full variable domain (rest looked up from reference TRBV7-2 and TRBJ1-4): GAGVSQSPSNKVTEKGKDVELRCDPISGHTALYWYRQSLGQGLEFLIYFQGNSAPDKSGLPSDRFSAERTGGSVSTLTIQRTQQEDSAVYLCASSLVGRELANEKLFFGSGTQLSVL.

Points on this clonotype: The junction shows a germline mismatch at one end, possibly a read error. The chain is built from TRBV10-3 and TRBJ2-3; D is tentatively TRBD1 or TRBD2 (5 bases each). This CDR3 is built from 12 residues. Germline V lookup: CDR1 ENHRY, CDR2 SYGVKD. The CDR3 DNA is TGTGTCATCAAGGACTCGACAGATGCGCAGTATTTT. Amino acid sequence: CVIKDSTDAQYF.